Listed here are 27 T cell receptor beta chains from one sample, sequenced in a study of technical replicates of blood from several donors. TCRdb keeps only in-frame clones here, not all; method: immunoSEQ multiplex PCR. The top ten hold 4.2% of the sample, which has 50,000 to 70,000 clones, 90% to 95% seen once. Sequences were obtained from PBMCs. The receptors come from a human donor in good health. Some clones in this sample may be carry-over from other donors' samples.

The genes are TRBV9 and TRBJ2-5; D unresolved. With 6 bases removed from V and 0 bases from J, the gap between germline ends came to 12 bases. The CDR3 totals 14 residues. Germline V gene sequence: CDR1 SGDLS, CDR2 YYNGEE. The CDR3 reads CASTRAAYQETQYF. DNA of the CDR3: TGTGCCAGCACCCGCGCCGCGTACCAAGAGACCCAGTACTTC. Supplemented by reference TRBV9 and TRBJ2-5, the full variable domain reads DSGVTQTPKHLITATGQRVTLRCSPRSGDLSVYWYQQSLDQGLQFLIQYYNGEERAKGNILERFSAQQFPDLHSELNLSSLELGDSALYFCASTRAAYQETQYFGPGTRLLVL.

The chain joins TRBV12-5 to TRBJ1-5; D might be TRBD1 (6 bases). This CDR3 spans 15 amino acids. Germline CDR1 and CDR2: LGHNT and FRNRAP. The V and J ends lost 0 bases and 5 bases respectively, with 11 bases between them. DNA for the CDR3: TGTGCTAGTGGTTTGGTACAGGGAAAGTATCAGCCCCAGCATTTT. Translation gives CASGLVQGKYQPQHF.

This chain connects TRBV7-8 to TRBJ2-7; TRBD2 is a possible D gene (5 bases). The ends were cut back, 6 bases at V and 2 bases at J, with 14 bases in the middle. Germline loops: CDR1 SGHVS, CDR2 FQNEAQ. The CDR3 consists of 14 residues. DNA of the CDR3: TGTGCCAGCAGAGAATCGGGGTTGGCCTACGAGCAGTACTTC. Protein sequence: CASRESGLAYEQYF.

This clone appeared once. CDR3 coding DNA: TGTGCCAGCAGTGAATCCGGACAGGGCAAGTCGTACTATGGCTACACCTTC. This translates into CASSESGQGKSYYGYTF. This chain uses TRBV25-1 with TRBJ1-2; 8 nucleotides align to TRBD1. The CDR3 spans 17 residues. Germline CDR1 and CDR2: MGHDK and SYGVNS. J was trimmed by 3 bases and V by 1 base; bases with no gene match: 10.

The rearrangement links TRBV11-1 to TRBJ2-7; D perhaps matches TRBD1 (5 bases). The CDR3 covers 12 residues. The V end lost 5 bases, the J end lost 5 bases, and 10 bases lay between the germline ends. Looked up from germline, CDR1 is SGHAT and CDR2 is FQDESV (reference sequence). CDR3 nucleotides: TGTGCCAGCAGCCTGGACATCCACGAGCAGTACTTC. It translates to CASSLDIHEQYF.

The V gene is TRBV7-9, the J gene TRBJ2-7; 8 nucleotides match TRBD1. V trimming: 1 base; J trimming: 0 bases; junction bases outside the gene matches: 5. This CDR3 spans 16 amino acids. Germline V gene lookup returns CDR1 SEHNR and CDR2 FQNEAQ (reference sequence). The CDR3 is CASSLVTGGYSYEQYF. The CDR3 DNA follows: TGTGCCAGCAGCTTAGTAACAGGGGGATACTCCTACGAGCAGTACTTC. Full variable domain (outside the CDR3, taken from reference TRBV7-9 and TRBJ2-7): DTGVSQNPRHKITKRGQNVTFRCDPISEHNRLYWYRQTLGQGPEFLTYFQNEAQLEKSRLLSDRFSAERPKGSFSTLEIQRTEQGDSAMYLCASSLVTGGYSYEQYFGPGTRLTVT.

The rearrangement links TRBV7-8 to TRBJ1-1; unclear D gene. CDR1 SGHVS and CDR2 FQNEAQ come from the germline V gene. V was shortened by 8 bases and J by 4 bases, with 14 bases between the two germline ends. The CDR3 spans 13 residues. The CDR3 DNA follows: TGTGCCAGCGGCGACGGACTAAGCACTGAAGCTTTCTTT. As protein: CASGDGLSTEAFF.

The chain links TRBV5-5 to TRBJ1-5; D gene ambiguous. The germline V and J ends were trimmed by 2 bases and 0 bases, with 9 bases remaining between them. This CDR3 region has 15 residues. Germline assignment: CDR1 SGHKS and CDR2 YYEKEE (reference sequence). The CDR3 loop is CASSFGQFSNQPQHF. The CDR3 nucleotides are TGTGCCAGCAGCTTTGGGCAGTTTAGCAATCAGCCCCAGCATTTT.

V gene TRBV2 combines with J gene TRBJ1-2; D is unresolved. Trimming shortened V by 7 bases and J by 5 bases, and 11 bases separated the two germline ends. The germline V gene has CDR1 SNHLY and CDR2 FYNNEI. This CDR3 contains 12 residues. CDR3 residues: CASNDKAYGYTF. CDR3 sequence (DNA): TGTGCCAGCAACGATAAAGCGTATGGCTACACCTTC.

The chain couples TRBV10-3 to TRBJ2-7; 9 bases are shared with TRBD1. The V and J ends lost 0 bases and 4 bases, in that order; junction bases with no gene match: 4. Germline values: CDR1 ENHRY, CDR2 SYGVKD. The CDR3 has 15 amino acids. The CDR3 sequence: CAISESGTGLYEQYF. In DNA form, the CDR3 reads TGTGCCATCAGTGAGTCGGGGACAGGGTTATACGAGCAGTACTTC.

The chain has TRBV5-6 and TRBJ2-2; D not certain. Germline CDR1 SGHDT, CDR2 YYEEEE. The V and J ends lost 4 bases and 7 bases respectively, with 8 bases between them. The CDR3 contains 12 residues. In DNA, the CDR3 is TGTGCCAGCAGCGCCTACTACGGGGAGCTGTTTTTT. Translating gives CASSAYYGELFF. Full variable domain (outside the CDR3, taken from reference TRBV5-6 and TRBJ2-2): DAGVTQSPTHLIKTRGQQVTLRCSPKSGHDTVSWYQQALGQGPQFIFQYYEEEERQRGNFPDRFSGHQFPNYSSELNVNALLLGDSALYLCASSAYYGELFFGEGSRLTVL.

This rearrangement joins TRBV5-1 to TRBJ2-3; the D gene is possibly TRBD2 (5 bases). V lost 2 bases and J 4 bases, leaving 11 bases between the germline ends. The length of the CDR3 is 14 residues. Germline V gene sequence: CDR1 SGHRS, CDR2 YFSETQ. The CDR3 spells CASSFGVPPDTQYF. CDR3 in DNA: TGCGCCAGCAGCTTCGGGGTTCCCCCAGATACGCAGTATTTT.

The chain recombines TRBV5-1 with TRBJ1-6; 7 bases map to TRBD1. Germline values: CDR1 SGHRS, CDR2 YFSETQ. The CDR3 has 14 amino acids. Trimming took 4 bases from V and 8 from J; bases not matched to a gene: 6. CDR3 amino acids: CASSPAGGYSPLHF. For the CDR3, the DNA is TGCGCCAGCAGCCCCGCAGGGGGGTATTCACCCCTCCACTTT.

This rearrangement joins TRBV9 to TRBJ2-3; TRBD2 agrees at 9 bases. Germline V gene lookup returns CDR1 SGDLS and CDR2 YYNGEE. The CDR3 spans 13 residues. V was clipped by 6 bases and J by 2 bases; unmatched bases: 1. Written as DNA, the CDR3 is TGTGCCAGCACTAGCGGGGCCACAGATACGCAGTATTTT. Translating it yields CASTSGATDTQYF.

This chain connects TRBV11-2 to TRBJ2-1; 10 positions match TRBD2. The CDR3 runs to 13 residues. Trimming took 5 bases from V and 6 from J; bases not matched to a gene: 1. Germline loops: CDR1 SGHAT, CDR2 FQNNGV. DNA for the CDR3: TGTGCCAGCAGCCTAGCGGGAGCCAATGAGCAGTTCTTC. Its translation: CASSLAGANEQFF.

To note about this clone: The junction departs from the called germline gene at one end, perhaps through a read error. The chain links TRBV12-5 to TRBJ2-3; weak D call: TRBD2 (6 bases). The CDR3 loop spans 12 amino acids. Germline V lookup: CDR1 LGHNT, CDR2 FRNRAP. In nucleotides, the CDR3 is TGTGCTAGTGGTCCGCCGGAGCGGGCCCCTGATTTT. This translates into CASGPPERAPDF. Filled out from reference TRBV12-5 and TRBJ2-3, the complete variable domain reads DARVTQTPRHKVTEMGQEVTMRCQPILGHNTVFWYRQTMMQGLELLAYFRNRAPLDDSGMPKDRFSAEMPDATLATLKIQPSEPRDSAVYFCASGPPERAPDFGPGTRLTVL.

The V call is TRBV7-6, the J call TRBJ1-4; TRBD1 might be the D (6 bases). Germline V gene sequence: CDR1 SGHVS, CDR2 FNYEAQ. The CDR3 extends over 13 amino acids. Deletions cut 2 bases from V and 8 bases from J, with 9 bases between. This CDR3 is CASSLSQGEKLFF. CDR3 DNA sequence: TGTGCCAGCAGCTTATCACAGGGAGAAAAACTGTTTTTT. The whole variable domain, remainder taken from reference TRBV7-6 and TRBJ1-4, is GAGVSQSPRYKVTKRGQDVALRCDPISGHVSLYWYRQALGQGPEFLTYFNYEAQQDKSGLPNDRFSAERPEGSISTLTIQRTEQRDSAMYRCASSLSQGEKLFFGSGTQLSVL.

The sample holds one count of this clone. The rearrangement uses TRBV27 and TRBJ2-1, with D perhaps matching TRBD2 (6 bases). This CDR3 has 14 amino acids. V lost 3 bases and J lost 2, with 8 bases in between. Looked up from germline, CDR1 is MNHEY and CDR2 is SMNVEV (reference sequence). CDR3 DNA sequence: TGTGCCAGCAGTTTCAGCGGGCCCTACAATGAGCAGTTCTTC. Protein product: CASSFSGPYNEQFF.

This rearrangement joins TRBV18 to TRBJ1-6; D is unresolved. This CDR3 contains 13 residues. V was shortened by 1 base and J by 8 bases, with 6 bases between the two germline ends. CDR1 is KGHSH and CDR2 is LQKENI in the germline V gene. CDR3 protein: CASSPLSDSPLHF. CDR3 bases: TGTGCCAGCTCACCACTGAGTGATTCACCCCTCCACTTT.

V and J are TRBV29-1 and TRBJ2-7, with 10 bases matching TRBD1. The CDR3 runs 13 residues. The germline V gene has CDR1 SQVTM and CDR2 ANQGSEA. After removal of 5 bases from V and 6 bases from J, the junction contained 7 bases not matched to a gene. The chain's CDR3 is CSVSGTGVPEQYF. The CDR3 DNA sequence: TGCAGCGTTTCCGGGACAGGGGTTCCCGAGCAGTACTTC.

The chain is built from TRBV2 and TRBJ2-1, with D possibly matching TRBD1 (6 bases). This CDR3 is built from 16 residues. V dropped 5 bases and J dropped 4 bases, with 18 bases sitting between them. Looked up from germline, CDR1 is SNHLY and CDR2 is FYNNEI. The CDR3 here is CASSITRDIRYNEQFF. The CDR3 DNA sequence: TGTGCCAGCAGTATTACCCGGGACATCCGTTACAATGAGCAGTTCTTC.

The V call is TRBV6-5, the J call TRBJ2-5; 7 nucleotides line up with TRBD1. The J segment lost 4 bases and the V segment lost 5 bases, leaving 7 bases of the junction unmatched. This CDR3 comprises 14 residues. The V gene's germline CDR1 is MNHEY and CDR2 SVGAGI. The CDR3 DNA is TGTGCCAGCAGTGCACACAGGGGTGGAGAGACCCAGTACTTC. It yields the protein CASSAHRGGETQYF.

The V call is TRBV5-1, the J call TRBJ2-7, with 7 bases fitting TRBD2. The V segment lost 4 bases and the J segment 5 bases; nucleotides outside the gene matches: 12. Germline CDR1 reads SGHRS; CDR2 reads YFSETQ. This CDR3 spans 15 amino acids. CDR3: CASSGVGEGHNEQYF. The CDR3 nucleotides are TGCGCCAGCAGCGGGGTGGGGGAGGGCCACAACGAGCAGTACTTC.

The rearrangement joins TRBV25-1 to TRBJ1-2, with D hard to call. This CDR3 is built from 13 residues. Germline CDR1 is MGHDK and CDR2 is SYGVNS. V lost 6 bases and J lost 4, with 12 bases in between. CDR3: CASSTPGGYGYTF. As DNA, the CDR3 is TGTGCCAGCAGCACGCCGGGAGGCTATGGCTACACCTTC.

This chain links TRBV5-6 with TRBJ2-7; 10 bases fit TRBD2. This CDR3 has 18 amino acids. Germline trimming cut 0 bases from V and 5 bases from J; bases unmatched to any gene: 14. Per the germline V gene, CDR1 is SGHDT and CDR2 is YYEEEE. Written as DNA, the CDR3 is TGTGCCAGCAGCTTGGGTCTAGCGGGAGCTACCCGTTCCCACGAGCAGTACTTC. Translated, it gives CASSLGLAGATRSHEQYF.

CDR3 amino acids: CAWRGLAGFYNEQFF. In DNA, the CDR3 is TGTGCCTGGAGGGGACTAGCGGGATTCTACAATGAGCAGTTCTTC. V and J are TRBV30 and TRBJ2-1; TRBD2 agrees at 13 bases. The CDR3 sequence is 15 residues long. J was trimmed by 3 bases and V by 3 bases; bases with no gene match: 2. Germline lookup yields CDR1 GTSNPN and CDR2 SVGIG (reference sequence).

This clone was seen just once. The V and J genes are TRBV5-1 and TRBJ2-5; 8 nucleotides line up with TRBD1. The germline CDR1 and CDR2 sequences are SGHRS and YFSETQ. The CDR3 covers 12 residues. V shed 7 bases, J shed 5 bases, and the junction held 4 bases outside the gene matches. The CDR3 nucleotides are TGCGCCAGCGGACAGGGCTTGGAGACCCAGTACTTC. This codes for CASGQGLETQYF.